Described below is a single T cell receptor beta chain sequence and its context. The data belong to a study of blood T cell repertoires in COVID-19. The overall study: The samples span acute and convalescent COVID-19 from the United States, Italy and Spain.

Trimming cost V 5 bases and J 3 bases, with 8 bases left between them. This CDR3 spans 14 amino acids. Germline V lookup: CDR1 SNHLY, CDR2 FYNNEI. Here immunoSEQ multiplex PCR was the method, and the copy in TCRdb shows in-frame clones only, minus some. The sample shows a few hundred thousand clones, almost 85% of them seen only once. Material: peripheral blood. The clonotype comes from a human donor in a cohort sampled during active COVID-19. This sequence joins TRBV2 and TRBJ2-6; D may be TRBD2 (6 bases). CDR3: CASSWEVGANVLTF. The CDR3 DNA is TGTGCCAGCAGTTGGGAGGTTGGGGCCAACGTCCTGACTTTC.